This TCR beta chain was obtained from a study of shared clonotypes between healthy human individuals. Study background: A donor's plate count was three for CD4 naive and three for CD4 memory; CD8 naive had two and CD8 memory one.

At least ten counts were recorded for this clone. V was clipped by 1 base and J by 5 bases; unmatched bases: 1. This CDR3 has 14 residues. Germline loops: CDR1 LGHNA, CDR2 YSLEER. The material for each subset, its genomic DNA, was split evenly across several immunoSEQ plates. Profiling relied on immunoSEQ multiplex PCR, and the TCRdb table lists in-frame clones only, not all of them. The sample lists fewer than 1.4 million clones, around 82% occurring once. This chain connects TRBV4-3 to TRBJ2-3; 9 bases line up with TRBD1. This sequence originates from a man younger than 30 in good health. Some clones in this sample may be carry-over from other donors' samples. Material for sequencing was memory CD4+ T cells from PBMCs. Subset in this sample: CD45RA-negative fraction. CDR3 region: CASSQGTGVDTQYF. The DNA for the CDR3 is TGCGCCAGCAGCCAAGGGACAGGGGTAGATACGCAGTATTTT.